This T cell receptor (beta chain) was recorded in a study of PD-L1 blockade in urothelial cancer. Looking at the study overall: Patients started atezolizumab around 2014, 1,200 mg intravenously every 3 weeks. Patients had received 0 to 3 prior chemotherapy regimens. Study-wide results and caveats: Durable-benefit patients expanded tumor-associated blood clones more at 3 weeks.

A remark on this clone: Its antigen is currently unknown.

Sequencing used immunoSEQ multiplex PCR; TCRdb keeps in-frame clones, though not all of them. The data show some 20,000 clones, approximately 86% seen once. Patients in the study were battling locally advanced or metastatic urothelial carcinoma. Trimming removed 1 base at V and 0 bases at J, with 12 bases between. The CDR3 consists of 16 residues. The germline gives CDR1 SGHTA, CDR2 FQGNSA. The chain links TRBV7-2 to TRBJ1-1, with D possibly TRBD1 on 6 matching bases. Source: PBMCs, taken around atezolizumab (anti-PD-L1) treatment. This sequence was found in a man between 50 and 59 years old with urothelial cancer. The CDR3 nucleotides read TGTGCCAGCAGCTTAGTTACAGGGCCGATGAACACTGAAGCTTTCTTT. The encoded protein is CASSLVTGPMNTEAFF.